These 2 T cell receptor beta chains were all obtained from the same sample, sequenced in a study of blood T cells in healthy people across ages. The authors ran a second PCR of roughly 6 to 12 cycles using a sample-barcoded 5' primer and a J-beta primer mix. In TCRdb, the 5' RACE reads were re-called with MiXCR into one record per CDR3 protein. The table has approximately 790,000 distinct CDR3 sequences, about 59% seen once; the top ten hold 28%. The specimen sequenced was blood. Source of these receptors: a man aged 25 to 40 in good health.

The V gene is TRBV3-1, the J gene TRBJ1-2; no clear D. Trimming removed 0 bases from V and 3 bases from J, with 8 bases in between. The germline V gene has CDR1 LGHDT and CDR2 YNNKEL (reference sequence). The CDR3 extends over 14 amino acids. DNA for the CDR3: TGTGCCAGCAGCCAAGATGGGATGTACTATGGCTACACCTTC. This gives the protein CASSQDGMYYGYTF.

The V call is TRBV10-3, the J call TRBJ2-3; 7 nucleotides align to TRBD1. J gave up 2 bases and V 6 bases, and 5 bases lay outside the gene matches. The CDR3 runs to 14 residues. The germline V gene has CDR1 ENHRY and CDR2 SYGVKD. The CDR3 bases are TGTGCCATCAGGCCTGGGACAGACACAGATACGCAGTATTTT. It translates to CAIRPGTDTDTQYF.